This TCR beta chain was observed in a study of technical replicates of blood from several donors. The germline gives CDR1 SGHAT, CDR2 FQNNGV. J gave up 4 bases and V 5 bases, and 11 bases lay outside the gene matches. The CDR3 has 18 residues. Repertoires were generated with immunoSEQ multiplex PCR, while TCRdb's copy carries only in-frame clones and drops some. This sample carries tens of thousands of clones, about 90% of them seen once, and the ten largest clones take 0.42%. The chain joins TRBV11-2 to TRBJ2-2; the match to TRBD2 covers 12 bases. The source material was T cells isolated from PBMCs. This receptor was taken from a human donor in good health. The CDR3 DNA reads TGTGCCAGCAGCCCCCCTAGACTAGCGGGAGCGTCCACCGGGGAGCTGTTTTTT. It is translated as CASSPPRLAGASTGELFF.